This note documents a single T cell receptor beta chain sequence. The V gene lost 7 bases and the J gene lost 4 bases, with 13 bases spanning the gap. CDR1 and CDR2 (germline): MDHEN, SYDVKM. This CDR3 has 13 residues. Sample time point: pretreatment peripheral blood. Using immunoSEQ multiplex PCR, the repertoire was profiled, and TCRdb retains in-frame clones only, with some absent. The data show roughly 130,000 clones, with approximately 84% seen just once and 2.5% to 3.5% held by the top ten. The data were taken from a study of PD-L1 blockade in urothelial cancer. For the study at large: Reported median T cell count for blood samples was more than 110,000.

The clonotype was recovered from a man aged 50 to 59 with urothelial cancer. This chain joins TRBV28 and TRBJ1-1; D perhaps matches TRBD1 (5 bases). Here the sequenced sample was PBMCs, taken around atezolizumab (anti-PD-L1) treatment. The CDR3 coding sequence is TGTGCCAGCAATCAGGGCGGGAGCACTGAAGCTTTCTTT. Translated: CASNQGGSTEAFF.